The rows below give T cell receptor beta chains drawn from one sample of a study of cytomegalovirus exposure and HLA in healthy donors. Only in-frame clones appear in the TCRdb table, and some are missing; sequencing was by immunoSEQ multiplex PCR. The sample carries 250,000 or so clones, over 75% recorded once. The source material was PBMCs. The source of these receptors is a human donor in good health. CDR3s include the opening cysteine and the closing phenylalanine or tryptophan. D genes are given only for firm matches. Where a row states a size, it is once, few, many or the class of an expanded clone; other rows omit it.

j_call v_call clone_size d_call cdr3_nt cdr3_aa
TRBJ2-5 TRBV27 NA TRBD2 TGTGCCAGCAGTTCGACTAGCTCTAAATTGGAGACCCAGTACTTC CASSSTSSKLETQYF
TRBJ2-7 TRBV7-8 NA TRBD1 TGTGCCAGCAGACAGGGGTTGGCCTACGAGCAGTACTTC CASRQGLAYEQYF
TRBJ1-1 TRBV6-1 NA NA TGTGCCAGCAGTGAGAGAGAAAACACTGAAGCTTTCTTT CASSERENTEAFF
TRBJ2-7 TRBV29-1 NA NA TGCAGCTTCGCCGCGGAGGGGCGGTACGAGCAGTACTTC CSFAAEGRYEQYF
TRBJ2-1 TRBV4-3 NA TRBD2 TGCGCCAGCAGCCAAGATTGGGCTAGCGGGGACAATGAGCAGTTCTTC CASSQDWASGDNEQFF
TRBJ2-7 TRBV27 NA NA TGTGCCAGCAGTTTAGGGCCGGGGGTTGTCTACGAGCAGTACTTC CASSLGPGVVYEQYF
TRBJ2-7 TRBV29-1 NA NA TGCAGCGTTGAGACAGGAGCGCGAGATTCCTACGAGCAGTACTTC CSVETGARDSYEQYF
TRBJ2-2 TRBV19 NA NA TGTGCCAGTAGTATTCCCCTGGCCACCGGGGAGCTGTTTTTT CASSIPLATGELFF
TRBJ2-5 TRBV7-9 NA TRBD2 TGTGCCAGCAGCTTAGGACAGACTAGCGGGACCCAAGAGACCCAGTACTTC CASSLGQTSGTQETQYF
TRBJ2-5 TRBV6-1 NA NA TGTGCCAGCAGTGAAGCGCCATTAAACCTAAGAGAGACCCAGTACTTC CASSEAPLNLRETQYF
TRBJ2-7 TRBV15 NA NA TGTGCCACCAGCAGCCCCCCAGCCTACGAGCAGTACTTC CATSSPPAYEQYF
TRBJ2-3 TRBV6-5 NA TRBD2 TGTGCCAGCAGTTACTCGGGGCTAGCGGGAGATACGCAGTATTTT CASSYSGLAGDTQYF
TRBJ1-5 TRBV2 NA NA TGTGCCAGCAGTGAAAACAGGCTTCCTAATCAGCCCCAGCATTTT CASSENRLPNQPQHF
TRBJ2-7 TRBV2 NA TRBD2 TGTGCCAGCAGGACGGGAGGGCGCGACGAGCAGTACTTC CASRTGGRDEQYF
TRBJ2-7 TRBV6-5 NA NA TGTGCCAGCAGCGAACCACCTTGGGCCGAGCAGTACTTC CASSEPPWAEQYF
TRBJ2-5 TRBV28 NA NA TGTGCCAGCAGAACAAAGGGAGGGGGTTACACTCAAGAGACCCAGTACTTC CASRTKGGGYTQETQYF
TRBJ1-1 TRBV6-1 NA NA TGTGCCAGCAGTGATATGGGGGCGGGGAACACTGAAGCTTTCTTT CASSDMGAGNTEAFF
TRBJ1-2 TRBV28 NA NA TGTGCCAGCAGTTACAGGGTCTATGGCTACACCTTC CASSYRVYGYTF
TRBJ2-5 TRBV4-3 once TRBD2 TGCGCCAGCAGCCAAGATCGGGGGGAGGTGGAGACCCAGTACTTC CASSQDRGEVETQYF
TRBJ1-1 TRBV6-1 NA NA TGTGCCAGCATCGTGATGAGGGACACTGAAGCTTTCTTT CASIVMRDTEAFF
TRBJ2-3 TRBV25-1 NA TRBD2 TGTGCCAGCAGTGTACTAGCGGGAGGGCCATCAGATACGCAGTATTTT CASSVLAGGPSDTQYF
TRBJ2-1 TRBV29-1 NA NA TGCAGCGTTGCTTTTGGGCAGGGAAGTTCCAATGAGCAGTTCTTC CSVAFGQGSSNEQFF
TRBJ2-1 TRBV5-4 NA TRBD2 TGTGCCAGCAGCCCTAGCGGGAGGGCGCATGAGCAGTTCTTC CASSPSGRAHEQFF
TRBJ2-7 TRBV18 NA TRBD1 TGTGCCAGCTCACCTCGGACAGGGGGCATCGACGAGCAGTACTTC CASSPRTGGIDEQYF
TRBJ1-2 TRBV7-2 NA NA TGTGCCAGCAGTAATACCACAGGGTTACGCTATGGCTACACCTTC CASSNTTGLRYGYTF
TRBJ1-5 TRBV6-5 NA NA TGTGCCAGCAGTTCCAGGGATCAGCCCCAGCATTTT CASSSRDQPQHF
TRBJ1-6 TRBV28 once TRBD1 TGTGCCAGCAGTTTTCGGGACAGGGGAACTTCACCCCTCCACTTT CASSFRDRGTSPLHF
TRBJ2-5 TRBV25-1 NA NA TGTGCCAGCAGTGAACCCGGGGGCCAAGAGACCCAGTACTTC CASSEPGGQETQYF
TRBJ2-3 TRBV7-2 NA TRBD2 TGTGCCAGCAGCTTAGCTGGGCTAGCGGGAAGCACAGATACGCAGTATTTT CASSLAGLAGSTDTQYF
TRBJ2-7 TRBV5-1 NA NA TGCGCCAGCAGCTTGGGCCCGCGGATCGAGCAGTACTTC CASSLGPRIEQYF
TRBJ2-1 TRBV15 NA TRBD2 TGTGCCACCAGCAGAGTAGCGGGAGTAACCAATGAGCAGTTCTTC CATSRVAGVTNEQFF
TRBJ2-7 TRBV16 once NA TGTGCCAGCAGCCAAGTCGGGGAGCAGTACTTC CASSQVGEQYF
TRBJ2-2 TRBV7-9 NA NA TGTGCCAGCAGCTCTCTGGAGGCCGCGACTAACACCGGGGAGCTGTTTTTT CASSSLEAATNTGELFF
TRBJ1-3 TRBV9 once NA TGTGCCAGCAGCGTAGCGAGAGGTGGTGGAAACACCATATATTTT CASSVARGGGNTIYF
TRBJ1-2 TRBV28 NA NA TGTGCCAGCAGTTTCAGGGAAGGAATTAATGGCTACACCTTC CASSFREGINGYTF